The clone carrying this T cell receptor beta chain has ten or more counts. Antigen specificity is unknown. The data derive from a study of breast tumors, draining lymph nodes, adjacent tissues. Broader study findings: Tumors had less TCR diversity than lymph nodes, more than nontumor tissue.

Germline CDR1 DFQATT, CDR2 SNEGSKA (reference sequence). V lost 5 bases to trimming and J lost 9 bases; unmatched junction nucleotides: 12. CDR3 length: 14 amino acids. MiXCR, run by TCRdb on the multiplex PCR reads, gives a single entry per CDR3 protein. The data contain over 60,000 distinct CDR3 sequences, roughly two fifths of them singletons. The chain joins TRBV20-1 to TRBJ2-1; 8 positions match TRBD2. Sequencing input: breast tumor tissue. The clonotype comes from a female donor with breast cancer. Some clones in this sample may be carry-over from other donors' samples. The CDR3 here is CSALQPGLVSEQFF. The CDR3 nucleotides are TGCAGTGCTCTTCAACCGGGACTAGTATCTGAGCAGTTCTTC.